This T cell receptor beta chain is from a study of patients and donors after allogeneic stem cell transplantation (dated by TCRdb to the early 2020s). V drops 1 base and J drops 0 bases, leaving 7 bases in between. The germline V gene (reference sequence) supplies CDR1 LNHNV and CDR2 YYDKDF. From the cysteine up to the phenylalanine, the CDR3 has a length of 14 residues. Solely the CDR3 DNA is kept, with 42 bases framed from the first base. Library generation was performed with RT-PCR. TCRdb records NextSeq 550 as the sequencer. Clones were called with MiXCR by TCRdb after fastp trimmed the public reads at Q25, and only in-frame beta chains were retained. Rows with one shared CDR3 protein collapse into an entry with the most common genes and DNA. The sample has 110,000 or so distinct CDR3 sequences on record, around 36% of them singletons. Roughly 30% of the sample is in the top ten clones. Note on this clonotype: Its antigen remains undetermined. The input lacks base qualities; no much larger clone sits a single base away.

This chain joins TRBV15 to TRBJ2-7; no D gene call is confident. This receptor was identified in a human donor who was either an allogeneic HSCT recipient or a stem cell or donor lymphocyte infusion donor (not recorded which). It is not recorded whose cells these are; they may come from a transplant donor. Sequencing was performed on blood, either unsorted or a sorted T cell fraction (not recorded which). CDR3 protein: CATSRVPSSYEQYF. The bases are TGTGCCACCAGCAGAGTTCCGAGCTCCTACGAGCAGTACTTC.